These 18 T cell receptor beta chains were sequenced from one sample in a study of blood T cells in healthy people across ages. A second PCR of roughly 7 to 11 cycles used a sample-barcoded 5' primer and a J-beta primer mix. TCRdb redid the calling of the 5' RACE reads with MiXCR, one entry per CDR3 protein. Of 1 million or so distinct CDR3 sequences in the sample, about 25% are singletons; the top ten hold approximately 0.7%. These same records also appear under a second study, on T cells of mothers and their children.

Sequenced input: blood. The receptors stem from a girl aged 2-10 years in good health.

This rearrangement joins TRBV28 to TRBJ1-6; D possibly corresponds to TRBD1 (5 bases). V gave up 5 bases and J gave up 5 bases, with 16 bases separating them. From germline, CDR1 is MDHEN and CDR2 SYDVKM. This CDR3 comprises 16 residues. CDR3 loop: CASSPRGGGDNSPLHF. CDR3 DNA: TGTGCCAGCAGTCCCCGGGGTGGGGGGGATAATTCACCCCTCCACTTT.

The chain uses TRBV6-5 and TRBJ1-3, with D possibly matching TRBD1 (5 bases). Trimming pared 7 bases from V and 0 bases from J, leaving 10 bases between. The germline CDR1 and CDR2 sequences are MNHEY and SVGAGI. The CDR3 is 14 residues long. This CDR3 reads CASKQGSSGNTIYF. CDR3 DNA sequence: TGTGCCAGCAAGCAGGGAAGCTCTGGAAACACCATATATTTT.

In its sample, this clonotype was seen a few times. CDR3 in amino acids: CASSPQLSPNEQFF. The CDR3 DNA reads TGTGCCAGCAGTCCCCAACTCTCTCCCAATGAGCAGTTCTTC. V and J are TRBV28 and TRBJ2-1, with D uncertain. Looked up from germline, CDR1 is MDHEN and CDR2 is SYDVKM. This CDR3 comprises 14 residues. The V end lost 5 bases, the J end lost 6 bases, and 14 bases lay between the germline ends.

The chain carries TRBV7-9 and TRBJ2-5, with 7 bases that match TRBD2. This CDR3 region has 16 residues. CDR1 is SEHNR, CDR2 FQNEAQ, per germline (reference sequence). V trimming: 2 bases; J trimming: 5 bases; junction bases outside the gene matches: 11. This CDR3 reads CASSLSSGVVGETQYF. DNA of the CDR3: TGTGCCAGCAGCTTATCCAGCGGGGTGGTGGGGGAGACCCAGTACTTC.

This clonotype occurred a few times. This chain uses TRBV21-1 with TRBJ2-7; TRBD1 is the table's D call and was not checked against the DNA. TRBV21-1 is an annotated pseudogene. The CDR3 spans 14 residues. CDR3 bases: TGTGCCAGCATCGACAGGGGTTTGGAGAACGAGCAGTACTTC. The encoded protein is CASIDRGLENEQYF.

This clonotype was detected only a few times. The genes are TRBV2 and TRBJ1-4; D call uncertain. The CDR3 has 14 residues. Trimming cost V 6 bases and J 1 base, with 9 bases left between them. CDR1 is SNHLY and CDR2 is FYNNEI in the germline V gene. The CDR3 sequence is CASSLLQTNEKLFF. CDR3 nucleotide sequence: TGTGCCAGCAGCCTGCTGCAAACTAATGAAAAACTGTTTTTT.

The J gene is TRBJ1-3, the V gene TRBV5-5; D is uncertain. From germline, CDR1 is SGHKS and CDR2 YYEKEE (reference sequence). The CDR3 has 14 amino acids. Deletions cut 0 bases from V and 4 bases from J, with 8 bases between. The CDR3 here is CASSLVPGGNTIYF. The CDR3 region has the DNA TGTGCCAGCAGCTTGGTACCCGGGGGAAACACCATATATTTT.

The V call is TRBV6-2 or TRBV6-3, the J call TRBJ2-7, with D perhaps matching TRBD1 or TRBD2 (6 bases each). CDR1 is MNHEY, CDR2 SVGEGT, per germline. The CDR3 contains 15 residues. V lost 5 bases, J lost 5 bases, and 19 bases lay in between. CDR3 bases: TGTGCCAGCAGTGAGGTACAGGGAGGCGGGAACGAGCAGTACTTC. Protein product: CASSEVQGGGNEQYF.

There are a few counts of this clonotype. The CDR3 coding sequence is TGTGCCAGCAGGAAGGGGGGTTTATCGGATACGCAGTATTTT. The encoded protein is CASRKGGLSDTQYF. The rearrangement links TRBV28 to TRBJ2-3; D is perhaps TRBD1 or TRBD2 (6 bases each). Trimming pared 6 bases from V and 6 bases from J, leaving 16 bases between. CDR1 and CDR2 (germline): MDHEN, SYDVKM. The CDR3 loop spans 14 amino acids.

The genes are TRBV10-3 and TRBJ2-7; TRBD1 aligns across 7 bases. This CDR3 comprises 16 residues. Per the germline V gene, CDR1 is ENHRY and CDR2 is SYGVKD. The trim removed 0 bases at V and 4 bases at J, leaving 9 bases unmatched. The CDR3 nucleotides are TGTGCCATCAGTGAGTCAGAGACAGGGTTGGTTTACGAGCAGTACTTC. The encoded protein is CAISESETGLVYEQYF.

Only a few counts were recorded for this clonotype. This chain joins TRBV3-1 and TRBJ2-1; no definite D call. Trimming took off 4 bases at V and 6 bases at J, with 19 bases between the two ends. The CDR3 loop spans 16 amino acids. The V gene's germline CDR1 is LGHDT and CDR2 YNNKEL (reference sequence). The CDR3, as DNA: TGTGCCAGCAGCCTCCTGACTCTCAGGATGTCCAATGAGCAGTTCTTC. Translated, it gives CASSLLTLRMSNEQFF.

The V call is TRBV7-9, the J call TRBJ2-3; TRBD1 might be the D (5 bases). CDR1 and CDR2 (germline): SEHNR, FQNEAQ (reference sequence). Trimming took 1 base from V and 2 from J, leaving 13 bases between them. CDR3 size: 16 residues. The DNA of the CDR3 is TGTGCCAGCAGCTTAGATTATGGGGCGATCACAGATACGCAGTATTTT. Amino acid sequence: CASSLDYGAITDTQYF.

This rearrangement joins TRBV29-1 to TRBJ1-2, with D unclear. The ends were cut back, 3 bases at V and 1 base at J, with 6 bases in the middle. The germline gives CDR1 SQVTM, CDR2 ANQGSEA. This CDR3 has 12 amino acids. CDR3 region: CSVDSDNYGYTF. The CDR3 DNA follows: TGCAGCGTTGATAGCGATAACTATGGCTACACCTTC.

The chain joins TRBV6-2 or TRBV6-3 to TRBJ1-2; weak D call: TRBD1 (5 bases). Per germline, CDR1 MNHEY and CDR2 SVGEGT. V was trimmed by 6 bases and J by 0 bases, leaving 11 bases between them. The CDR3 covers 14 residues. CDR3 coding DNA: TGTGCCAGCAGCTCACCGACAGCTAACTATGGCTACACCTTC. Translating it yields CASSSPTANYGYTF.

V usage is TRBV7-2 and J usage is TRBJ1-3, with no clear D. The CDR3 is 14 residues long. The V gene lost 3 bases and the J gene lost 3 bases, with 9 bases spanning the gap. Germline V gives CDR1 SGHTA, CDR2 FQGNSA. CDR3 sequence: CASSFIGLGNTIYF. Here the CDR3 DNA reads TGTGCCAGCAGCTTTATTGGACTTGGAAACACCATATATTTT.

The chain uses TRBV12-3 or TRBV12-4 and TRBJ2-7; D is uncertain. V lost 5 bases to trimming and J lost 2 bases, with 13 bases between them. The CDR3 contains 14 residues. The CDR3 nucleotides are TGTGCCAGCAGTGTCCGTGGGCATACCTACGAGCAGTACTTC. Translated: CASSVRGHTYEQYF.

Concerning this clonotype itself: Lacking the conserved final phenylalanine or tryptophan, this CDR3 likely reflects a read error. The gene calls are TRBV7-9 and TRBJ2-2, with D possibly TRBD2 on 6 matching bases. Germline V lookup: CDR1 SEHNR, CDR2 FQNEAQ (reference sequence). V was shortened by 5 bases and J by 2 bases, with 18 bases between the two germline ends. The CDR3 extends over 17 amino acids. CDR3 in DNA: TGTGCCAGCAGCCTGCGAATCCGGGGAGGAAACACCGGGGAGCTGTTTCTT. This translates into CASSLRIRGGNTGELFL.

The V and J genes are TRBV6-1 and TRBJ2-1, with a tentative D call TRBD2 (6 bases). The germline V gene encodes CDR1 MNHNS and CDR2 SASEGT. Deletions cut 2 bases from V and 4 bases from J, with 9 bases between. CDR3 length: 14 residues. The CDR3 loop reads CASSEMGGYNEQFF. CDR3 bases: TGTGCCAGCAGTGAAATGGGGGGATACAATGAGCAGTTCTTC.